The source of this T cell receptor beta chain is a study of T-cell reconstitution after alpha-beta-depleted transplantation in children. Preparation of the TCRbeta library was carried out with unique molecular identifiers. One entry per CDR3 protein results from TCRdb running MiXCR on the PCR reads. The data show 90,000 to 95,000 distinct CDR3 sequences, less than 15% seen once. This clonotype was obtained from a human donor who donated a stem cell graft to a child with inherited bone marrow failure. This specimen was PBMCs from the stem cell graft donor, taken from the stem cell graft.

The DNA of the CDR3 is TGTGCCAGCAGTTACGACGTGTCCTCCCGGGTCCTATGGTCCGCCTACGAGCAGTACTTC. This sequence encodes CASSYDVSSRVLWSAYEQYF. The rearrangement joins TRBV6-2 or TRBV6-3 to TRBJ2-7; no clear D gene. CDR3 length: 20 amino acids. Trimming removed 2 bases at V and 2 bases at J, with 28 bases between. The germline V gene encodes CDR1 MNHEY and CDR2 SVGEGT.